One and the same sample provided the 28 T cell receptor beta chains below, sequenced in a study of blood T cells in healthy people across ages. The second PCR ran about 6 to 12 cycles with a sample-barcoded 5' primer and J-beta primers. TCRdb passed the 5' RACE reads through MiXCR, listing each CDR3 protein once. The sample shows 800,000 to 950,000 distinct CDR3 sequences, about 37% of them seen only once. Specimen: blood. These receptors originate from a man between 18 and 35 years old in good health.

This clonotype was observed at least ten times. V usage is TRBV7-2 and J usage is TRBJ1-2, with D hard to call. Trimming took 1 base from V and 7 from J, leaving 7 bases between them. Germline CDR1 reads SGHTA; CDR2 reads FQGNSA. The CDR3 sequence is 12 residues long. The CDR3 here is CASSLGAVGYTF. The CDR3 nucleotides read TGTGCCAGCAGCTTAGGAGCGGTTGGCTACACCTTC.

This clonotype was seen more than once but under ten times. The genes are TRBV2 and TRBJ2-4; TRBD1 is a possible D gene (5 bases). From germline, CDR1 is SNHLY and CDR2 FYNNEI. The V gene lost 4 bases and the J gene lost 0 bases, with 13 bases spanning the gap. This CDR3 contains 16 residues. In DNA, the CDR3 is TGTGCCAGCAGTGTGGGGCAGGACCTAGCCAAAAACATTCAGTACTTC. Residues: CASSVGQDLAKNIQYF.

This clonotype was counted between two and nine times. This chain joins TRBV5-8 and TRBJ2-5; 8 nucleotides line up with TRBD1. Germline values: CDR1 SGHTS, CDR2 YDEGEE. The V and J ends lost 5 bases and 1 base, in that order; junction bases with no gene match: 7. This CDR3 spans 15 amino acids. CDR3 loop: CASRIGQGVQETQYF. The DNA for the CDR3 is TGTGCCAGCAGGATCGGACAGGGAGTCCAAGAGACCCAGTACTTC.

In its sample, this clonotype was seen a few times. V and J are TRBV10-3 and TRBJ2-5, with TRBD2 matching over 7 bases. The CDR3 covers 13 residues. Germline CDR1 is ENHRY and CDR2 is SYGVKD. V was clipped by 4 bases and J by 4 bases; unmatched bases: 3. The CDR3 spells CAISVGGIETQYF. The CDR3 nucleotides read TGTGCCATCAGTGTGGGAGGGATAGAGACCCAGTACTTC.

The chain employs TRBV4-2 and TRBJ1-1; D gene uncertain. This CDR3 spans 15 amino acids. Looked up from germline, CDR1 is LGHNA and CDR2 is YNFKEQ. V lost 1 base to trimming and J lost 5 bases, with 14 bases between them. CDR3 loop: CASSQAGAVETEAFF. The DNA for the CDR3 is TGTGCCAGCAGCCAAGCTGGTGCGGTGGAGACTGAAGCTTTCTTT.

As concerns this clonotype: A single base separates this from a much larger clone, so it may be a read error. The chain joins TRBV29-1 to TRBJ1-1, with 11 bases aligning to TRBD1. CDR1 and CDR2 from the germline V gene are SQVTM and ANQGSEA. The length of the CDR3 is 13 residues. CDR3 in DNA: TGCAACGTTAGGACAGGGGGCGGCACTGAAGCTTTCTTT. This sequence encodes CNVRTGGGTEAFF.

The rearrangement uses TRBV28 and TRBJ2-3; 9 bases line up with TRBD2. This CDR3 has 17 residues. Germline V CDR1 and CDR2: MDHEN, SYDVKM. After removal of 2 bases from V and 2 bases from J, the junction contained 8 bases not matched to a gene. In DNA form, the CDR3 reads TGTGCCAGCAGTTTAGTTCTCGCGGGGGGGTCCACAGATACGCAGTATTTT. This codes for CASSLVLAGGSTDTQYF.

The chain links TRBV15 to TRBJ1-2; possibly TRBD1 for D (5 bases). Looked up from germline, CDR1 is LNHNV and CDR2 is YYDKDF (reference sequence). The CDR3 spans 15 residues. Trimming took 0 bases from V and 3 from J, leaving 11 bases between them. The CDR3 DNA reads TGTGCCACCAGCAGAGATCCCGGGGCCCACTATGGCTACACCTTC. Translating gives CATSRDPGAHYGYTF.

About this clonotype: One base away lies a much larger clone, so this may be a sequencing read error. The rearrangement joins TRBV28 to TRBJ1-2; no definite D call. CDR1 is MDHEN, CDR2 SYDVKM, per germline. The CDR3 extends over 13 amino acids. The CDR3 reads CAGSPQNNYGYTF. CDR3 nucleotide sequence: TGTGCCGGCAGTCCCCAGAACAACTATGGCTACACCTTC.

This chain uses TRBV12-3 or TRBV12-4 with TRBJ1-2; no definite D call. The CDR3 has 13 residues. The V gene lost 8 bases and the J gene lost 8 bases, with 18 bases spanning the gap. As DNA, the CDR3 is TGTGCCAGCCGCTTTGACATCTCCCCGGGCTACACCTTC. Its translation is CASRFDISPGYTF.

This clonotype is a singleton in its sample. The chain uses TRBV4-2 and TRBJ1-3; D gene ambiguous. CDR3 length: 15 residues. CDR1 is LGHNA and CDR2 is YNFKEQ in the germline V gene. The V gene lost 0 bases and the J gene lost 0 bases, with 6 bases spanning the gap. The DNA of the CDR3 is TGTGCCAGCAGCCAAGAAGTGGGCTCTGGAAACACCATATATTTT. Translation gives CASSQEVGSGNTIYF.

The chain couples TRBV7-3 to TRBJ1-5; 8 nucleotides align to TRBD1. Trimming removed 6 bases from V and 1 base from J; junction bases left unmatched: 5. Germline values: CDR1 SGHTA, CDR2 FQGTGA. This CDR3 has 15 residues. CDR3 coding DNA: TGTGCCAGCAGTTTGCAGGGGGCAAGCAATCAGCCCCAGCATTTT. Translating gives CASSLQGASNQPQHF.

This clonotype occurred a few times. This chain connects TRBV24-1 to TRBJ2-1, with 8 bases that match TRBD2. From germline, CDR1 is KGHDR and CDR2 SFDVKD. V trimming: 2 bases; J trimming: 0 bases; junction bases outside the gene matches: 2. The CDR3 spans 16 residues. CDR3 region: CATSDSGGGSYNEQFF. The CDR3 DNA sequence: TGTGCCACCAGTGATTCGGGAGGGGGCTCCTACAATGAGCAGTTCTTC.

This clonotype was detected ten times or more. The CDR3 DNA follows: TGTGCCAGCAGCAAAGCTAAAACCCTCCAGGGTAGATACGAGCAGTACTTC. It yields the protein CASSKAKTLQGRYEQYF. This chain links TRBV21-1 with TRBJ2-7; the table's D call of TRBD2 was not tested on the DNA. TRBV21-1 is a pseudogene segment. The CDR3 extends over 17 amino acids.

This clonotype was picked up many times. The chain joins TRBV6-6 to TRBJ1-4; 7 bases align to TRBD1. Germline V gene lookup returns CDR1 MNHNY and CDR2 SVGAGI (reference sequence). This CDR3 has 16 residues. V shed 5 bases and J 1 base; nucleotides not matched to a gene: 7. CDR3 coding DNA: TGTGCCAGCAGTCGTGGGACAGAAGGAACTAATGAAAAACTGTTTTTT. This sequence encodes CASSRGTEGTNEKLFF.

The CDR3 sequence is CASSPTRGGSLYEQYF. The CDR3, as DNA: TGTGCCAGCAGTCCGACAAGGGGGGGTTCCCTCTACGAGCAGTACTTC. This chain connects TRBV6-5 to TRBJ2-7; possible D gene TRBD2, 7 bases. The CDR3 totals 16 residues. Germline V gives CDR1 MNHEY, CDR2 SVGAGI. The V and J ends lost 5 bases and 3 bases respectively, with 20 bases between them.

The chain links TRBV20-1 to TRBJ2-1, with D perhaps TRBD1 (5 bases). The J call may be incorrect, as the DNA end agrees better with TRBJ2-7. The CDR3 extends over 12 amino acids. CDR1 and CDR2 (germline): DFQATT, SNEGSKA (reference sequence). CDR3 nucleotides: TGCAGTGCTAGGCTGGTGGACAATGAGCAGTACTTC. It codes for CSARLVDNEQYF.

The count of this clonotype is one. A read error is possible here, since a much larger clone lies one base away. The chain combines TRBV10-3 with TRBJ2-4; 7 nucleotides match TRBD2. The last part of the DNA fits TRBJ2-7 better; the J call may be wrong. The CDR3 is 15 amino acids. Germline CDR1 ENHRY, CDR2 SYGVKD. The DNA of the CDR3 is TGTGCCATCACGAATGGGAACGGGGGGACCCACGAGCAGTACTTC. It yields the protein CAITNGNGGTHEQYF.

The J gene is TRBJ2-7, the V gene TRBV20-1, with D uncertain. This CDR3 comprises 14 residues. Deletions cut 3 bases from V and 2 bases from J, with 14 bases between. Germline V gives CDR1 DFQATT, CDR2 SNEGSKA (reference sequence). The CDR3 reads CSARVAYETYEQYF. The CDR3 DNA follows: TGCAGTGCTAGGGTTGCCTACGAGACCTACGAGCAGTACTTC.

The chain employs TRBV9 and TRBJ2-7; the match to TRBD1 covers 8 bases. Per the germline V gene, CDR1 is SGDLS and CDR2 is YYNGEE. This CDR3 contains 14 residues. Unmatched junction bases numbered 7, after V lost 3 bases and J lost 5 bases. The DNA for the CDR3 is TGTGCCAGCAGCGCGACAGGGGACGAGGACGAGCAGTACTTC. This translates into CASSATGDEDEQYF.

The chain uses TRBV7-8 and TRBJ1-6; no clear D. The CDR3 contains 15 residues. The V and J ends lost 0 bases and 9 bases respectively, with 12 bases between them. CDR1 and CDR2 (germline): SGHVS, FQNEAQ. The CDR3, as DNA: TGTGCCAGCAGCTTAGCGTACAGCAATCTTTCACCCCTCCACTTT. This gives the protein CASSLAYSNLSPLHF.

V is TRBV6-6 and J is TRBJ2-6; tentative D call: TRBD2 (6 bases). Germline CDR1 is MNHNY and CDR2 is SVGAGI (reference sequence). The CDR3 has 16 residues. Trimming pared 3 bases from V and 4 bases from J, leaving 13 bases between. This CDR3 reads CASSYGGGAGANVLTF. CDR3 in DNA: TGTGCCAGCAGTTATGGAGGAGGGGCGGGGGCCAACGTCCTGACTTTC.

The genes are TRBV6-6 and TRBJ1-1, with D perhaps matching TRBD1 (5 bases). Trimming shortened V by 0 bases and J by 4 bases, and 9 bases separated the two germline ends. The CDR3 runs to 14 residues. CDR1 is MNHNY and CDR2 is SVGAGI in the germline V gene (reference sequence). DNA of the CDR3: TGTGCCAGCAGTTACTCTAGGGGTCCCACTGAAGCTTTCTTT. This translates into CASSYSRGPTEAFF.

This clonotype turned up a few times. The chain couples TRBV6-6 to TRBJ1-1, with D unclear. V gave up 2 bases and J gave up 3 bases, with 7 bases separating them. CDR1 is MNHNY, CDR2 SVGAGI, per germline (reference sequence). This CDR3 is built from 13 residues. CDR3 DNA: TGTGCCAGCAGTTACCCAATGGACACTGAAGCTTTCTTT. As protein: CASSYPMDTEAFF.

As concerns this clonotype: A read error may be the cause here, since a much bigger clone is one base away. The V and J genes are TRBV12-3 or TRBV12-4 and TRBJ2-4, with 12 bases lining up with TRBD1. The CDR3 runs to 16 residues. The CDR3 bases are TGTGCCATCAGTCCCTTCTCGGGACAGGGGGCCGAGGAGCAGTACTTC. It translates to CAISPFSGQGAEEQYF.

There are a few counts of this clonotype. This sequence joins TRBV20-1 and TRBJ1-4; 9 bases are shared with TRBD1. Germline CDR1 DFQATT, CDR2 SNEGSKA (reference sequence). V trimming: 6 bases; J trimming: 3 bases; junction bases outside the gene matches: 5. The CDR3 sequence is 14 residues long. The CDR3 nucleotides read TGCAGTGCCCCCCGGGACAGGGCTAATGAAAAACTGTTTTTT. Translating gives CSAPRDRANEKLFF.

In this sample, this clonotype turned up many times. The chain employs TRBV24-1 and TRBJ2-3, with D perhaps given as TRBD1 or TRBD2 (6 bases each). V was pared by 3 bases and J by 2 bases, with 17 bases between. Germline V gene data show CDR1 as KGHDR and CDR2 as SFDVKD. This CDR3 region has 17 residues. This CDR3 reads CATSDPRDNIPTDTQYF. In DNA form, the CDR3 reads TGTGCCACCAGTGATCCGCGGGACAATATACCCACAGATACGCAGTATTTT.

The chain combines TRBV7-2 with TRBJ2-1, with 7 bases identical to TRBD1. TRBJ2-7 explains the end of the DNA better; the J call may be wrong. The CDR3 length is 17 residues. The germline gives CDR1 SGHTA, CDR2 FQGNSA. In DNA, the CDR3 is TGTGCCAGCAGCTTAGTGGGGACAGTAAGCTCCTACAATGAGCAGTACTTC. This encodes CASSLVGTVSSYNEQYF.